The rows below give T cell receptor beta chains drawn from one sample of a study of vaccination and CD4 T cells after COVID-19. Their target antigens are unknown. TCRdb processed the PCR reads anew with MiXCR; each CDR3 protein has one entry. Altogether fewer than 15,000 distinct CDR3 sequences are present, roughly 50% being singletons, with the ten largest covering roughly 13%. The sequenced material came from CD4+ T cells from blood, cultured in vitro. Receptors originate from a human donor who had recovered from COVID-19. Each CDR3 is given with its conserved first and last residue. A D gene is named only where the DNA matches it firmly. Clone size, where shown, is once, few, many, or a class for clones that have expanded.

d_gene,v_gene,j_gene,len,abundance,CDR3aa,CDR3nt
NA,TRBV20-1,TRBJ2-1,16,NA,CSATVRGLSSYNEQFF,TGCAGTGCTACGGTCAGGGGCTTAAGCTCCTACAATGAGCAGTTCTTC
TRBD1,TRBV19,TRBJ1-1,15,few,CASRVDRGGSTEAFF,TGTGCCAGTAGGGTTGACAGGGGAGGGAGCACTGAAGCTTTCTTT
TRBD2,TRBV7-2,TRBJ2-1,14,NA,CASSFLAGDFEQFF,TGTGCCAGCAGCTTCCTAGCGGGAGATTTTGAGCAGTTCTTC
NA,TRBV20-1,TRBJ1-1,12,NA,CRPGTANTEAFF,TGCAGACCCGGGACGGCGAACACTGAAGCTTTCTTT
TRBD1,TRBV7-3,TRBJ2-1,15,NA,CARSLGTGAHNEQFF,TGTGCCAGAAGCTTAGGGACAGGGGCCCACAATGAGCAGTTCTTC
NA,TRBV6-1,TRBJ1-5,12,NA,CASRPLSEPQHF,TGTGCCAGCAGACCGTTGTCCGAGCCCCAGCATTTT
NA,TRBV6-5,TRBJ1-3,15,NA,CASSSRGNSGNTIYF,TGTGCCAGCAGTTCCCGGGGGAACTCTGGAAACACCATATATTTT
NA,TRBV7-2,TRBJ2-1,15,NA,CASRPDGTGANEQFF,TGTGCCAGCAGACCAGACGGGACTGGGGCCAATGAGCAGTTCTTC
NA,TRBV11-3,TRBJ2-5,16,NA,CASSPENLGGEETQYF,TGTGCCAGCAGCCCGGAGAACCTCGGCGGTGAAGAGACCCAGTACTTC
NA,TRBV20-1,TRBJ1-3,12,NA,CSVGGPGNTIYF,TGCAGTGTTGGGGGGCCTGGAAACACCATATATTTT
NA,TRBV7-8,TRBJ1-2,14,few,CASSDRGANYGYTF,TGTGCCAGCAGCGACCGCGGGGCTAACTATGGCTACACCTTC